This T cell receptor (beta chain) derives from a study of cytomegalovirus exposure and HLA in healthy donors. Whole-study findings and limits: Cytomegalovirus association was listed for around 180 TCR beta chains. It was reportedly the case that the classifier diagnosed cytomegalovirus status with high specificity and sensitivity. In the 120 or so validation repertoires, 94% of cluster scores exceeded 0, per a later analysis.

The CDR3 covers 13 residues. V lost 5 bases and J lost 15; bases outside the gene matches: 7. Germline assignment: CDR1 MDHEN and CDR2 SYDVKM. This table comes from immunoSEQ multiplex PCR, and its TCRdb copy is limited to in-frame clones, with some not included. The table lists about 260,000 clones, around 90% of them singletons. Comment on this clone: Its antigen remains unidentified.

V gene TRBV28 combines with J gene TRBJ2-1, with 13 bases matching TRBD2. This receptor was taken from a woman aged 25 to 45 in good health and CMV-seronegative. The sequenced sample consisted of PBMCs. This CDR3 is CASSTSLAGGLFF. The CDR3 bases are TGTGCCAGCAGTACCTCACTAGCGGGAGGGCTGTTCTTC.